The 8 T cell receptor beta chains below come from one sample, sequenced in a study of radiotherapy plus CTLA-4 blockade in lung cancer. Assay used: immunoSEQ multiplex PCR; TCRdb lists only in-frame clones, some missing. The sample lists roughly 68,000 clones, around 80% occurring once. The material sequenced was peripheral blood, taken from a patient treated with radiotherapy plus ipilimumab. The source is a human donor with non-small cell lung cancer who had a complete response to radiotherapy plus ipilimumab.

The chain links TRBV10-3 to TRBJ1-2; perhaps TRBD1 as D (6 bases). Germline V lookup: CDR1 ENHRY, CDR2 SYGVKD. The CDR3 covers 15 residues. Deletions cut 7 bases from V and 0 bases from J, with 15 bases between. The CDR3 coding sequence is TGTGCCATCAAATTCTCAGGGGACGCTAACTATGGCTACACCTTC. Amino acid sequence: CAIKFSGDANYGYTF.

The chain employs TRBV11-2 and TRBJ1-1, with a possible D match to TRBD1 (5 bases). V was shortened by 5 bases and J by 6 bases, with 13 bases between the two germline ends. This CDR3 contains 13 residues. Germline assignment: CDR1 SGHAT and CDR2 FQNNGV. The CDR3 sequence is CASSPLGLPEAFF. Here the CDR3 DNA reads TGTGCCAGCAGCCCCCTGGGACTGCCTGAAGCTTTCTTT.

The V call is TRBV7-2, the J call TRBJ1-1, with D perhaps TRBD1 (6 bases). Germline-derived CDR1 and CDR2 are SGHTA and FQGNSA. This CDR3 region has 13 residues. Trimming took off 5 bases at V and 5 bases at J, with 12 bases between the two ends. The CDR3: CASSPQTGTEAFF. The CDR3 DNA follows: TGTGCCAGCAGCCCCCAGACAGGAACTGAAGCTTTCTTT.

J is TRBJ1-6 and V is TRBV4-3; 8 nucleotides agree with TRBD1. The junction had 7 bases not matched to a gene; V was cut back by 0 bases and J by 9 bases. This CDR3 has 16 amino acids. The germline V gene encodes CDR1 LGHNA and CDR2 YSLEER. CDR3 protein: CASSQEFRTGSSPLHF. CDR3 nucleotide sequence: TGCGCCAGCAGCCAAGAATTTAGGACAGGGAGTTCACCCCTCCACTTT.

The CDR3: CASSPSTGAGRDIQYF. CDR3 bases: TGTGCCAGCTCACCCTCGACAGGGGCTGGGCGGGACATTCAGTACTTC. This chain connects TRBV18 to TRBJ2-4, with 8 nucleotides matching TRBD1. J lost 8 bases, V lost 3 bases, and 12 bases had no gene match. The CDR3 extends over 16 amino acids. Germline V gene sequence: CDR1 KGHSH, CDR2 LQKENI.

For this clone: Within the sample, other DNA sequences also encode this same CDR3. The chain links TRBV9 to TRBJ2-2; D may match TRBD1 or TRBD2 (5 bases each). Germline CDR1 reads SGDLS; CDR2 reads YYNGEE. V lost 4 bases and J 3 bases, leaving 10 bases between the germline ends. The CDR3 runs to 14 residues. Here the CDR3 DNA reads TGTGCCAGCAGCCCTAGGGGAGACACCGGGGAGCTGTTTTTT. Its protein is CASSPRGDTGELFF.

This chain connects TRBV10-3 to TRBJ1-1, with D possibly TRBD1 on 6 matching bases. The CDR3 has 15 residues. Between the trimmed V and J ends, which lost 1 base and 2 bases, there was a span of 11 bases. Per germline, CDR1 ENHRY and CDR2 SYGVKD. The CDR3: CAISEYQGFNTEAFF. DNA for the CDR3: TGTGCCATCAGTGAGTACCAGGGGTTTAACACTGAAGCTTTCTTT.

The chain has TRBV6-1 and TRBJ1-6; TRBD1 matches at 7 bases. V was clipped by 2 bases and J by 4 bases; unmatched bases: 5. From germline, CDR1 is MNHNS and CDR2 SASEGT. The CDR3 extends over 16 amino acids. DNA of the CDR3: TGTGCCAGCAGTGAACGTGCGGGACAGTATAATTCACCCCTCCACTTT. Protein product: CASSERAGQYNSPLHF.